The source of this T cell receptor beta chain is a study of cytomegalovirus exposure and HLA in healthy donors. General study findings and limits: The study reported that TCR beta sequences accurately predicted HLA-A and HLA-B alleles in most subjects.

The study ran its PCR with 60 Vbeta and 13 Jbeta primers. Assay used: immunoSEQ multiplex PCR; TCRdb lists only in-frame clones, some missing. The sample has almost 200,000 clones; 70% to 90% are singletons. About this clone: Its antigen is not identified.

This CDR3 spans 15 amino acids. The germline gives CDR1 SEHNR, CDR2 FQNEAQ (reference sequence). V lost 6 bases to trimming and J lost 3 bases; unmatched junction nucleotides: 9. This sequence was found in a woman aged 45 to 65 in good health and CMV-seronegative. The chain links TRBV7-9 to TRBJ1-1; TRBD1 matches 8 bases. Sequencing used PBMCs. CDR3 protein: CASSFLDREDTEAFF. The CDR3 DNA follows: TGTGCCAGCAGTTTCCTGGACAGGGAAGACACTGAAGCTTTCTTT.